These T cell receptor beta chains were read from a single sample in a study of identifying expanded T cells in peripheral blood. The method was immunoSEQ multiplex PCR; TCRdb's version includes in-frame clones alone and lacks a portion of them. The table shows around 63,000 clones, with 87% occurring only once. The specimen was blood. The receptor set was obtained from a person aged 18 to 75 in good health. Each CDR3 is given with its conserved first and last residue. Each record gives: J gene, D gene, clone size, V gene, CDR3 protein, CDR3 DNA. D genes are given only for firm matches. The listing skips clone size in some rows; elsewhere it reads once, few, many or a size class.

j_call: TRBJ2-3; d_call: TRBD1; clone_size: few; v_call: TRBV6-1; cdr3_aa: CASSPGTGSDTQYF; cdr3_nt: TGTGCCAGCAGTCCCGGGACAGGGTCCGATACGCAGTATTTT
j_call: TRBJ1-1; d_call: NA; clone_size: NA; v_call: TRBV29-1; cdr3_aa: CSAQGYGGTEAFF; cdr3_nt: TGCAGCGCCCAAGGGTATGGGGGCACTGAAGCTTTCTTT
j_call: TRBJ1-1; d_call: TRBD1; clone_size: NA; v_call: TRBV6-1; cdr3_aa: CASSERTGGVAEAFF; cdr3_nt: TGTGCCAGCAGTGAGAGGACAGGGGGTGTCGCTGAAGCTTTCTTT
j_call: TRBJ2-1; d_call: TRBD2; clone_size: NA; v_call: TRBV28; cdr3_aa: CASSILAGGFIREQFF; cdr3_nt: TGTGCCAGCAGTATACTAGCGGGGGGGTTTATTCGGGAGCAGTTCTTC
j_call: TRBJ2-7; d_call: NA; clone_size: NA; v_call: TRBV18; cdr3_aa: CASSPQSSYEQYF; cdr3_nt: TGTGCCAGCTCACCGCAAAGCTCCTACGAGCAGTACTTC
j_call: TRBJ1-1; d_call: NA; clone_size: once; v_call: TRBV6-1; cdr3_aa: CASSETGGSTEAFF; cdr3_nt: TGTGCCAGCAGTGAAACAGGAGGGAGCACTGAAGCTTTCTTT
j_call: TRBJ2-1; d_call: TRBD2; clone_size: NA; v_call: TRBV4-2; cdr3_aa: CASSQVGGSYNEQFF; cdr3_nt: TGTGCCAGCAGCCAAGTGGGGGGGTCCTACAATGAGCAGTTCTTC
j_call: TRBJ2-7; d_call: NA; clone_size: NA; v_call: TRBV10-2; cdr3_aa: CASSEGPSYEQYF; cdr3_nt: TGCGCCAGCAGTGAGGGTCCCTCCTACGAGCAGTACTTC
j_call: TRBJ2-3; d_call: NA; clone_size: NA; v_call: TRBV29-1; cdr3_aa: CSVGQSSDTQYF; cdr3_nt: TGCAGCGTTGGACAGTCTTCAGATACGCAGTATTTT
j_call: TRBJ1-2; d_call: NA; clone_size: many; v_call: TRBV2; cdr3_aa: CASGQFNYGYTF; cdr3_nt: TGTGCCAGCGGACAGTTTAACTATGGCTACACCTTC
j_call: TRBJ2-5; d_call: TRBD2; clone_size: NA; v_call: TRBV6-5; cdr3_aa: CASSRTRRETQYF; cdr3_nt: TGTGCCAGCAGCAGGACTAGGCGGGAGACCCAGTACTTC
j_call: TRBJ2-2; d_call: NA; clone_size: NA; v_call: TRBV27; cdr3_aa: CATGFLANTGELFF; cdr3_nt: TGTGCCACCGGTTTCTTAGCGAACACCGGGGAGCTGTTTTTT
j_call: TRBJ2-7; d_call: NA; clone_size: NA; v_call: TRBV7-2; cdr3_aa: CASSVGIPYEQYF; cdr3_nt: TGTGCCAGCAGCGTTGGGATTCCCTACGAGCAGTACTTC
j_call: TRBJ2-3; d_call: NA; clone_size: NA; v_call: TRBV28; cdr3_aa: CASSIRVDTQYF; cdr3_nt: TGTGCCAGCAGTATCAGGGTTGATACGCAGTATTTT
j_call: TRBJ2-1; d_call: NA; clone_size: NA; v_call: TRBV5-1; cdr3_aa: CASSLAQGNEQFF; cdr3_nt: TGCGCCAGCAGCTTGGCACAGGGAAATGAGCAGTTCTTC
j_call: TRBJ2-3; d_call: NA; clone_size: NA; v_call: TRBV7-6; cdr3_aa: CASSRNPPPLGSDTQYF; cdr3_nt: TGTGCCAGCAGCCGAAATCCCCCCCCTCTGGGGTCAGATACGCAGTATTTT
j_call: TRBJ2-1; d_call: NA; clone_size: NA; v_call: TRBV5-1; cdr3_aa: CASSLVRGSYNEQFF; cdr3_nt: TGCGCCAGCAGCTTGGTCCGGGGTTCCTACAATGAGCAGTTCTTC
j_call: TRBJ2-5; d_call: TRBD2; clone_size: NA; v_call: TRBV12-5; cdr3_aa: CASGHGLAGRETQYF; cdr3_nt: TGTGCTAGTGGCCACGGACTAGCGGGGAGAGAGACCCAGTACTTC
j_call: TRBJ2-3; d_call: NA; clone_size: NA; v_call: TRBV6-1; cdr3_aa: CASSETGEGWDTQYF; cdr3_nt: TGTGCCAGCAGTGAGACAGGGGAGGGCTGGGATACGCAGTATTTT
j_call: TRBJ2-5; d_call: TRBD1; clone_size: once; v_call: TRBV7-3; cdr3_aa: CASSLAGQGKGETQYF; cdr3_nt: TGTGCCAGCAGCTTAGCGGGACAGGGGAAAGGGGAGACCCAGTACTTC